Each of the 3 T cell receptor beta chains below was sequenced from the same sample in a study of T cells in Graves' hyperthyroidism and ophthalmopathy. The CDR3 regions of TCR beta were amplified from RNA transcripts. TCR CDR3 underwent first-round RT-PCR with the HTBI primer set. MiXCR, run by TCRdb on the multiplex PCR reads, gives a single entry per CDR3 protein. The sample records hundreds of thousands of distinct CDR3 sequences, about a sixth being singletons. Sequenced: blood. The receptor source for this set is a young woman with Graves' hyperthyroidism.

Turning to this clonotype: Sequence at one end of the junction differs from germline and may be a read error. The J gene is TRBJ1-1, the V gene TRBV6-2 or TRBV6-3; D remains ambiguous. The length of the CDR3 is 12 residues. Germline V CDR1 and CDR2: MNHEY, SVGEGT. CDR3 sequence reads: CASNYGHTEAFF. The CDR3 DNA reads TGTGCCAGCAATTACGGACACACTGAAGCTTTCTTT.

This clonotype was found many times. The CDR3 DNA reads as TGTGCCAGCAGTGAAGAAGGCTGGTCGGACAGGGGTTCACTAGAGACCCAGTACTTC. Translating gives CASSEEGWSDRGSLETQYF. This chain joins TRBV6-1 and TRBJ2-5; 9 nucleotides match TRBD1. The CDR3 is made up of 19 amino acids. Germline V gene sequence: CDR1 MNHNS, CDR2 SASEGT. V was clipped by 1 base and J by 4 bases; unmatched bases: 16.

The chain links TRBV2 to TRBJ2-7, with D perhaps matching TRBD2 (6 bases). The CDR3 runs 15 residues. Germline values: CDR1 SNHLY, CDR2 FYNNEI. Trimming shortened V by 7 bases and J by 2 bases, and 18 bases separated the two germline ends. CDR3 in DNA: TGTGCCAGCATGGTGCCCCTAGCGCCAACCTACGAGCAGTACTTC. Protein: CASMVPLAPTYEQYF.